What follows is one T cell receptor beta chain and its context. The sample is drawn from a study of blood T cell repertoires in COVID-19. Study-level background: Sample material is recorded as cDNA or gDNA derived from T cells, B-cell-depleted T cells, or PBMCs.

Assay used: immunoSEQ multiplex PCR; TCRdb lists only in-frame clones, some missing. The sample carries about 340,000 clones, roughly 90% recorded once. CDR3 length equals 14 residues. Trimming stripped 8 bases from V and 0 bases from J, with 14 bases between. The V gene's germline CDR1 is LGHDT and CDR2 YNNKEL (reference sequence). Sequencing was performed on PBMCs or T cells enriched from blood (not recorded which). This chain uses TRBV3-1 (or the pseudogene TRBV3-2) with TRBJ2-7, with D hard to call. This clonotype originated in a woman aged 25 to 39 who had recovered from COVID-19. The CDR3 DNA sequence: TGTGCCAGCGGCGGCATAACGAGCTCCTACGAGCAGTACTTC. Amino acid sequence: CASGGITSSYEQYF.